What follows are 28 T cell receptor beta chains derived from one specimen sequenced in a study of blood T cells in healthy people across ages. Primers used in a second PCR of about 7 to 12 cycles were a sample-barcoded 5' primer and a J-beta primer mix. TCRdb reanalysed the 5' RACE reads using MiXCR and keeps one entry per CDR3 protein. In the table there are about 1,400,000 distinct CDR3 sequences, around 39% of which are singletons. Source material: blood. Receptors were obtained from a woman aged 18-30 years in good health.

This chain uses TRBV9 with TRBJ2-3, with D perhaps TRBD1 (6 bases). The V end lost 0 bases, the J end lost 1 base, and 9 bases lay between the germline ends. The CDR3 is made up of 15 amino acids. Per the germline V gene, CDR1 is SGDLS and CDR2 is YYNGEE. CDR3 sequence (DNA): TGTGCCAGCAGCGTAGAAGCAGGGGGCACAGATACGCAGTATTTT. It codes for CASSVEAGGTDTQYF. The full variable domain, completed using reference TRBV9 and TRBJ2-3, is DSGVTQTPKHLITATGQRVTLRCSPRSGDLSVYWYQQSLDQGLQFLIQYYNGEERAKGNILERFSAQQFPDLHSELNLSSLELGDSALYFCASSVEAGGTDTQYFGPGTRLTVL.

The CDR3 DNA is TGTGCCAGCAGCGTAGACCTAGACAGGACCTATGGCTACACCTTC. Its translation is CASSVDLDRTYGYTF. This chain connects TRBV9 to TRBJ1-2; TRBD1 might be the D (6 bases). Germline loops: CDR1 SGDLS, CDR2 YYNGEE. The CDR3 has 15 amino acids. V was cut by 0 bases and J by 4 bases, with 13 bases left in between.

The CDR3 DNA sequence: TGTGCCAGCAGCTTATCCGGGACAGTCTATAATTCACCCCTCCACTTT. Translated, it gives CASSLSGTVYNSPLHF. The gene calls are TRBV7-9 and TRBJ1-6; TRBD1 aligns across 7 bases. Germline V gene data show CDR1 as SEHNR and CDR2 as FQNEAQ (reference sequence). V lost 2 bases to trimming and J lost 3 bases; unmatched junction nucleotides: 4. The CDR3 length is 16 residues.

V usage is TRBV12-3 or TRBV12-4 and J usage is TRBJ1-2; D is undetermined. V lost 5 bases to trimming and J lost 8 bases, with 12 bases between them. This CDR3 has 12 amino acids. The CDR3 region has the DNA TGTGCCAGCAGTCCCTCCTCTCGGGGCTACACCTTC. This translates into CASSPSSRGYTF.

The chain combines TRBV10-3 with TRBJ2-1; D is possibly TRBD1 (6 bases). Trimming stripped 6 bases from V and 2 bases from J, with 23 bases between. This CDR3 region has 18 residues. Germline assignment: CDR1 ENHRY and CDR2 SYGVKD. CDR3 loop: CAISETIGQQGTYNEQFF. The CDR3 nucleotides read TGTGCCATCAGCGAAACAATCGGACAGCAGGGGACCTACAATGAGCAGTTCTTC.

The chain joins TRBV6-5 to TRBJ2-7; D may be TRBD2 (5 bases). Trimming took 4 bases from V and 9 from J, leaving 19 bases between them. CDR1 MNHEY and CDR2 SVGAGI come from the germline V gene. The CDR3 spans 14 residues. The CDR3 reads CASSSELDQSLQYF. CDR3 bases: TGTGCCAGCAGTTCTGAACTAGACCAATCGTTGCAGTACTTC.

This clonotype turned up a few times. The CDR3 DNA reads TGTGCCAGCAGCCCCCGGACGAATGAGCAGTTCTTC. This sequence encodes CASSPRTNEQFF. The chain joins TRBV7-9 to TRBJ2-1, with D unclear. CDR3 length: 12 amino acids. Germline CDR1 reads SEHNR; CDR2 reads FQNEAQ (reference sequence). Between the trimmed V and J ends, which lost 5 bases and 7 bases, there was a span of 9 bases.

About this clonotype itself: An end of the junction does not agree with germline; a read error may underlie this. DNA of the CDR3: TGTGCTGGTGGCCTACTAGCGGGAGGGTCAGACATTCAGTACTTC. Residues: CAGGLLAGGSDIQYF. The rearrangement joins TRBV12-5 to TRBJ2-4, with 13 bases matching TRBD2. In germline, CDR1 is LGHNT, CDR2 FRNRAP. The CDR3 is 15 residues long.

This clonotype was detected many times. The genes are TRBV20-1 and TRBJ2-3, with 9 bases lining up with TRBD2. J was trimmed by 0 bases and V by 0 bases; bases with no gene match: 1. This CDR3 is 15 amino acids long. CDR1 is DFQATT, CDR2 SNEGSKA, per germline (reference sequence). CDR3 sequence (DNA): TGCAGTGCTAGAGACCTAGCGGGAAGCACAGATACGCAGTATTTT. Protein sequence: CSARDLAGSTDTQYF.

The chain employs TRBV24-1 and TRBJ1-5; no definite D call. Germline CDR1 and CDR2: KGHDR and SFDVKD. Trimming took off 2 bases at V and 6 bases at J, with 4 bases between the two ends. The CDR3 spans 12 residues. DNA for the CDR3: TGTGCCACCAGTGATTCGGTTCAGCCCCAGCATTTT. Its translation: CATSDSVQPQHF.

The J gene is TRBJ2-3, the V gene TRBV12-3 or TRBV12-4; 13 positions match TRBD2. Trimming at V came to 5 bases and at J to 1 base, leaving 3 bases not matched to a gene. The CDR3 runs to 16 residues. CDR3: CASSTGTSGGTDTQYF. The CDR3 DNA reads as TGTGCCAGCAGTACTGGGACTAGCGGGGGCACAGATACGCAGTATTTT.

The chain employs TRBV12-3 or TRBV12-4 and TRBJ1-5, with TRBD1 as a possible D gene (5 bases). The V end lost 4 bases, the J end lost 12 bases, and 10 bases lay between the germline ends. The CDR3 is 11 amino acids. In nucleotides, the CDR3 is TGTGCCAGCAGTTCAAACAGGATCCAGCATTTT. It codes for CASSSNRIQHF.

V gene TRBV20-1 combines with J gene TRBJ2-3, with D tentatively TRBD2 (6 bases). From germline, CDR1 is DFQATT and CDR2 SNEGSKA (reference sequence). V lost 3 bases to trimming and J lost 5 bases, with 12 bases between them. The CDR3 has 13 amino acids. CDR3 DNA: TGCAGTGCTAGGGGACTCCGGGAAGATACGCAGTATTTT. Residues: CSARGLREDTQYF.

This clonotype was counted between two and nine times. The chain employs TRBV12-3 or TRBV12-4 and TRBJ2-4; a possible D gene is TRBD1 (6 bases). This CDR3 spans 16 amino acids. Trimming removed 6 bases from V and 0 bases from J, with 15 bases in between. The CDR3 DNA sequence: TGTGCCAGCAGCAGCCGGGACACCTTAGCCAAAAACATTCAGTACTTC. Translation: CASSSRDTLAKNIQYF.

This clonotype occurred many times. CDR3 DNA sequence: TGCAGTGCTAGAGAGGTGCACACAGATACGCAGTATTTT. Protein: CSAREVHTDTQYF. The chain joins TRBV20-1 to TRBJ2-3; D call uncertain. Trimming stripped 0 bases from V and 2 bases from J, with 6 bases between. Germline V gene sequence: CDR1 DFQATT, CDR2 SNEGSKA (reference sequence). CDR3 length: 13 amino acids.

This chain links TRBV20-1 with TRBJ2-6, with TRBD2 identical over 12 bases. Trimming removed 6 bases from V and 1 base from J; junction bases left unmatched: 7. The CDR3 spans 17 residues. Per the germline V gene, CDR1 is DFQATT and CDR2 is SNEGSKA (reference sequence). This chain's CDR3 is CSARGLAGQSGANVLTF. CDR3 DNA sequence: TGCAGTGCCCGCGGACTAGCGGGACAATCTGGGGCCAACGTCCTGACTTTC.

This clonotype was seen a few times. The rearrangement links TRBV20-1 to TRBJ2-1; no definite D call. From germline, CDR1 is DFQATT and CDR2 SNEGSKA (reference sequence). V was cut by 1 base and J by 0 bases, with 13 bases left in between. The CDR3 has 16 amino acids. Here the CDR3 reads CSARGNDASSYNEQFF. CDR3 nucleotide sequence: TGCAGTGCTAGAGGGAACGACGCAAGCTCCTACAATGAGCAGTTCTTC.

This chain connects TRBV4-1 to TRBJ2-2, with TRBD2 as a possible D gene (5 bases). Germline V gives CDR1 MGHRA, CDR2 YSYEKL. This CDR3 is 15 amino acids long. V lost 1 base, J lost 3 bases, and 9 bases lay in between. Written as DNA, the CDR3 is TGCGCCAGCAGCCAAGGAACCGGGGACACCGGGGAGCTGTTTTTT. This codes for CASSQGTGDTGELFF.

The J gene is TRBJ1-2, the V gene TRBV30; tentative D call: TRBD1 (6 bases). The CDR3 is 11 amino acids. Germline assignment: CDR1 GTSNPN and CDR2 SVGIG (reference sequence). Trimming took off 4 bases at V and 5 bases at J, with 8 bases between the two ends. As DNA, the CDR3 is TGTGCCTGGACAGGGGTTTATGGCTACACCTTC. Protein: CAWTGVYGYTF.

This clonotype was seen only a few times. The CDR3 DNA reads TGCAGTGCGATTTCAGGGAAAGTTGATACGCAGTATTTT. It specifies CSAISGKVDTQYF. V usage is TRBV20-1 and J usage is TRBJ2-3, with D perhaps matching TRBD1 (5 bases). Per germline, CDR1 DFQATT and CDR2 SNEGSKA (reference sequence). The germline V and J ends were trimmed by 6 bases and 6 bases, with 16 bases remaining between them. The CDR3 is made up of 13 amino acids.

The chain has TRBV7-2 and TRBJ2-2; D possibly corresponds to TRBD2 (5 bases). This CDR3 spans 14 amino acids. Germline CDR1 reads SGHTA; CDR2 reads FQGNSA. V lost 5 bases and J lost 6, with 13 bases in between. The CDR3: CASSPLAQAGELFF. CDR3 nucleotides: TGTGCCAGCAGCCCTCTAGCTCAGGCCGGGGAGCTGTTTTTT.

To note about this clonotype: At one end, the junction sequence differs from germline, possibly due to a read error. The V call is TRBV25-1, the J call TRBJ2-1; maybe TRBD2 (5 bases). Germline CDR1 MGHDK, CDR2 SYGVNS. The CDR3 length is 14 residues. The chain's CDR3 is CTSTGRGSYNEQFF. The CDR3 DNA sequence: TGTACCAGCACCGGCCGGGGATCCTACAATGAGCAGTTCTTC.

This clonotype was counted between two and nine times. J is TRBJ2-5 and V is TRBV27; TRBD1 matches at 8 bases. Germline assignment: CDR1 MNHEY and CDR2 SMNVEV (reference sequence). The CDR3 consists of 13 residues. V shed 5 bases, J shed 5 bases, and the junction held 4 bases outside the gene matches. As DNA, the CDR3 is TGTGCCAGCAGTCCGTGGACAGGGGAGACCCAGTACTTC. It encodes CASSPWTGETQYF.

CDR3 sequence: CASSPLGEVYEQYF. The CDR3, as DNA: TGTGCCAGCAGCCCCCTGGGTGAAGTCTACGAGCAGTACTTC. V usage is TRBV6-1 and J usage is TRBJ2-7; D gene unclear. Germline CDR1 is MNHNS and CDR2 is SASEGT. The V and J ends lost 6 bases and 3 bases respectively, with 15 bases between them. This CDR3 is 14 amino acids long.

The genes are TRBV20-1 and TRBJ2-1; D gene unclear. The better agreement between TRBJ2-7 and the DNA end casts doubt on the J call. Germline assignment: CDR1 DFQATT and CDR2 SNEGSKA (reference sequence). The CDR3 runs 14 residues. DNA for the CDR3: TGCAGTGCTAGAGATCTAAGCTCCTACAATGAGCAGTACTTC. This sequence encodes CSARDLSSYNEQYF.

This clonotype has only a few counts. The rearrangement uses TRBV7-2 and TRBJ1-1, with D possibly TRBD1 on 5 matching bases. The CDR3 sequence is 14 residues long. Looked up from germline, CDR1 is SGHTA and CDR2 is FQGNSA. The germline V and J ends were trimmed by 5 bases and 3 bases, with 13 bases remaining between them. Written as DNA, the CDR3 is TGTGCCAGCAGCCCCACTTGGGGGGACACTGAAGCTTTCTTT. Encoded protein: CASSPTWGDTEAFF.

This clonotype was observed a few times. This sequence joins TRBV29-1 and TRBJ1-5; D is ambiguous. The CDR3 is 13 residues long. Trimming cost V 5 bases and J 0 bases, with 8 bases left between them. Per germline, CDR1 SQVTM and CDR2 ANQGSEA. DNA of the CDR3: TGCAGCGTTTCAGAGAATAGCAATCAGCCCCAGCATTTT. It encodes CSVSENSNQPQHF.

The CDR3 coding sequence is TGTGCCAGCACCTCAATAAAGTCAAACTATGGCTACACCTTC. It is translated as CASTSIKSNYGYTF. The chain links TRBV27 to TRBJ1-2; no clear D. The CDR3 consists of 14 residues. The V gene lost 7 bases and the J gene lost 2 bases, with 14 bases spanning the gap. Germline assignment: CDR1 MNHEY and CDR2 SMNVEV (reference sequence).